A selection of T cell receptor beta chains follows, all from one sample in a study of blood T cell repertoires in COVID-19. Profiled with immunoSEQ multiplex PCR; TCRdb holds only in-frame clones, not every one. The data hold about 200,000 clones, with around 81% observed a single time. The specimen was PBMCs or T cells enriched from blood (not recorded which). Every receptor here comes from a man aged 35-49 years who had recovered from COVID-19. The CDR3 runs from the conserved cysteine through the conserved F or W. The D gene is left open where the match is weak. Rows give clone size only sometimes, using once, few, many, or a class for an expanded clone.

>NA|TRBV28|TRBJ1-2|NA|11
TGTGCCACCGGGGGGATTTATGGCTACACCTTC
CATGGIYGYTF
>NA|TRBV28|TRBJ1-6|few|16
TGTGCCAGCAGTCCCGCTTCGAGCTCCTATAATTCACCCCTCCACTTT
CASSPASSSYNSPLHF
>TRBD1|TRBV5-1|TRBJ1-2|NA|15
TGCGCCAGCAGCTTGGGGACAGGGGCTAGGGATGGCTACACCTTC
CASSLGTGARDGYTF
>NA|TRBV15|TRBJ2-2|once|14
TGTGCCACCAGCCTGGGCGGGGCCCCCGGGGAGCTGTTTTTT
CATSLGGAPGELFF
>TRBD2|TRBV5-1|TRBJ2-5|NA|16
TGCGCCAGCAGCTTGGGGCCAGCGGGGGTCCAAGAGACCCAGTACTTC
CASSLGPAGVQETQYF
>NA|TRBV18|TRBJ1-1|NA|14
TGTGCCTCAAAACCTGCGGAGGGGAACACTGAAGCTTTCTTT
CASKPAEGNTEAFF
>NA|TRBV6-2/TRBV6-3|TRBJ2-5|NA|14
TGTGCCAGCAGTTTCCTAGTCCCGTCGGAGACCCAGTACTTC
CASSFLVPSETQYF
>NA|TRBV30|TRBJ1-3|NA|13
TGTGCCTGGAGCAGGCGCGGGAGAAACACCATATATTTT
CAWSRRGRNTIYF
>NA|TRBV4-2|TRBJ1-2|NA|15
TGTGCCAGCAGCCAAGTACAATCGAGGGTATATGGCTACACCTTC
CASSQVQSRVYGYTF
>NA|TRBV19|TRBJ1-1|NA|13
TGTGCCAGTAGTACAGGGGCACGAACTGAAGCTTTCTTT
CASSTGARTEAFF
>TRBD1|TRBV7-2|TRBJ1-1|once|15
TGTGCCAGCAGCTCCGCCGGGACAGGGTACACTGAAGCTTTCTTT
CASSSAGTGYTEAFF
>TRBD2|TRBV3-1/TRBV3-2|TRBJ2-1|NA|15
TGTGCCAGCAGCCAAGTAGCGGGCGGGGTCCATGAGCAGTTCTTC
CASSQVAGGVHEQFF
>TRBD1|TRBV7-9|TRBJ1-4|NA|16
TGTGCCAGCAGCTTAAACGCGGACAGGGGGAACGAAAAACTGTTTTTT
CASSLNADRGNEKLFF
>NA|TRBV7-9|TRBJ1-5|NA|16
TGTGCCAGCAGCTTAGGGGGCCTGGATAGCAATCAGCCCCAGCATTTT
CASSLGGLDSNQPQHF
>NA|TRBV4-2|TRBJ2-3|NA|16
TGTGCCAGCAGCCAAGAGATCGGGGATCGCACAGATACGCAGTATTTT
CASSQEIGDRTDTQYF
>NA|TRBV19|TRBJ1-1|NA|13
TGTGCCAGTAGCAACTTTATAGGGACAGAAGCTTTCTTT
CASSNFIGTEAFF
>NA|TRBV25-1|TRBJ1-1|NA|14
TGTGCCAGCAGTGAAGATTACAGGAACACTGAAGCTTTCTTT
CASSEDYRNTEAFF
>TRBD2|TRBV7-2|TRBJ2-5|NA|16
TGTGCCAGCAGAGGGGGACTAGCGGGGGAGCAAGAGACCCAGTACTTC
CASRGGLAGEQETQYF
>TRBD1|TRBV5-8|TRBJ1-2|NA|15
TGTGCCAGCAGCTTGGGGACAGGGAAGGGCTATGGCTACACCTTC
CASSLGTGKGYGYTF
>TRBD2|TRBV4-1|TRBJ2-5|NA|16
TGCGCCAGCAGCCAACAGTGGCGGGGGAACCAAGAGACCCAGTACTTC
CASSQQWRGNQETQYF
>TRBD2|TRBV7-3|TRBJ2-3|NA|15
TGTGCCAGCAGCCTCCAACTAGCGGGGGGAGATACGCAGTATTTT
CASSLQLAGGDTQYF
>TRBD2|TRBV10-2|TRBJ2-1|NA|13
TGCGCCAGCAGTCCCCAGGGACTAGCGGGGCAGTTCTTC
CASSPQGLAGQFF
>TRBD1|TRBV7-9|TRBJ1-6|once|14
TGTGCCAGCAGCTTAACAGGGGGCGATTCACCCCTCCACTTT
CASSLTGGDSPLHF
>NA|TRBV6-1|TRBJ1-1|NA|14
TGTGCCAGCAGTGAAAGGCAGGGAAGGACTGAAGCTTTCTTT
CASSERQGRTEAFF
>TRBD2|TRBV5-4|TRBJ2-2|NA|16
TGTGCCAGCAGCTTAGGACTAGAGTTAGGTCACGGGGAGCTGTTTTTT
CASSLGLELGHGELFF
>NA|TRBV27|TRBJ1-3|NA|15
TGTGCCAGCAGACCTAGACAGAGCTCTGGAAACACCATATATTTT
CASRPRQSSGNTIYF